Listed below are T cell receptor beta chains from one sample, sequenced in a study of blood T cell repertoires in COVID-19. Method: immunoSEQ multiplex PCR; TCRdb's copy keeps in-frame clones and lacks some. The table includes around 130,000 clones, under 90% detected once. Material: PBMCs or T cells enriched from blood (not recorded which). The receptors stem from a middle-aged man with acute COVID-19. The CDR3 runs from the conserved cysteine through the conserved F or W. Fields, in order: V gene, J gene, CDR3 length, CDR3 protein.

TRBV9,TRBJ1-1,16,CASTPTDRQLNTEAFF
TRBV29-1,TRBJ1-5,13,CSVGQEGVGPQHF
TRBV19,TRBJ1-6,18,CASSILIVGTGMGSPLHF
TRBV12-3/TRBV12-4,TRBJ2-3,12,CASSLIADTQYF
TRBV29-1,TRBJ1-1,11,CSGRQSTEAFF
TRBV4-2,TRBJ1-1,12,CASTSGGTEAFF
TRBV5-1,TRBJ1-4,14,CASSFRSPNEKLFF
TRBV11-2,TRBJ2-2,15,CASSFSGTNTGELFF
TRBV5-1,TRBJ1-6,15,CASSLTGGVISPLHF
TRBV3-1/TRBV3-2,TRBJ2-7,12,CASSQDTYEQYF
TRBV11-2,TRBJ2-1,14,CASKASGGQGEQFF
TRBV14,TRBJ1-5,13,CASSLWTGQPQHF
TRBV6-4,TRBJ2-7,13,CASSESSGRVQYF
TRBV6-6,TRBJ2-3,19,CASSRAFGLAGESTDTQYF
TRBV6-5,TRBJ1-1,16,CASSYSWGTSGSEAFF
TRBV10-1,TRBJ2-1,13,CASSEGTSYEQFF
TRBV5-4,TRBJ2-6,14,CASSLLNGANVLTF
TRBV2,TRBJ1-2,14,CASSWDRGRSGYTF
TRBV11-2,TRBJ1-1,12,CASSFPRSEAFF
TRBV7-2,TRBJ2-7,14,CASSRDRRGYEQYF
TRBV2,TRBJ2-2,16,CASRRDGTQRTGELFF
TRBV21-1,TRBJ2-2,15,CASWTSRGNTGELFF
TRBV19,TRBJ1-2,14,CASSLGGNSYGYTF
TRBV4-1,TRBJ2-1,15,CASSPLGQGYNEQFF
TRBV11-2,TRBJ1-2,14,CASSEQTGGEGYTF
TRBV6-1,TRBJ1-5,15,CASSEDRPINQPQHF
TRBV7-2,TRBJ2-5,14,CASSTGQGHETQYF